Reported below is one TCR beta chain. This CDR3 is 15 amino acids long. The germline V gene encodes CDR1 MNHEY and CDR2 SVGAGI. Trimming removed 2 bases at V and 1 base at J, with 8 bases between. In the study's own analysis: Estimates of nucleated cell counts were drawn from the amplification of reference gene primers. The data were produced by immunoSEQ multiplex PCR, yet TCRdb's version contains in-frame clones alone and is incomplete. The V and J calls and clone size are taken from that table; D and trimming were inferred from the DNA. Here the sample spans 450,000 or so clones, about 91% being singletons. A Seattle source enrolled patients during active infection and followed them longitudinally. This sample is part of a study of blood T cell repertoires in COVID-19. Looking at the study overall: The United States, Italy and Spain provided the acute and convalescent COVID-19 samples.

The clonotype was recovered from a woman in her thirties or forties with COVID-19, enrolled during active disease. Sequenced material: peripheral blood. This sequence joins TRBV6-5 and TRBJ2-2, with D maybe TRBD2 (6 bases). Written as DNA, the CDR3 is TGTGCCAGCAGTTACATCGGGGGGAACACCGGGGAGCTGTTTTTT. Its translation is CASSYIGGNTGELFF.